This entry concerns a single T cell receptor (beta chain). The antigen remains unidentified. A J-beta primer mix and a sample-barcoded 5' primer were used in a second PCR of roughly 6 to 11 cycles. TCRdb reprocessed the 5' RACE reads via MiXCR and lists one record per CDR3 protein. The top ten clones hold around 0.75% of a sample with under 1,100,000 distinct CDR3 sequences, around 25% of them seen once. This sample stems from a study of blood T cells in healthy people across ages. The V gene's germline CDR1 is DFQATT and CDR2 SNEGSKA (reference sequence). This CDR3 region has 12 residues. The V gene lost 0 bases and the J gene lost 6 bases, with 8 bases spanning the gap. The study, taken as a whole, reports: Age brought a roughly linear fall in TCR beta diversity measured per million T cells.

This same sample was also taken into another study, of T cells of mothers and their children. That paper notes: Donors were three healthy Caucasian mothers and their six children. The whole RNA yield was converted to cDNA, approximately 1.6 ug per 15 ul.

The V and J genes are TRBV20-1 and TRBJ2-5; D remains unclear. The clonotype originates from a girl aged 2 to 9 in good health. Sequenced sample: blood. In nucleotides, the CDR3 is TGCAGTGCTAGAGAGGCCGACAAGACCCAGTACTTC. It encodes CSAREADKTQYF.